The present T cell receptor (beta chain) was sequenced within a study of CD8+CD57+ T cells in acquired aplastic anemia. Background on the study: The mean DNA yield obtained from sorted CD4+ and CD8+ cells came to roughly 3.4 ug.

V was cut by 4 bases and J by 5 bases, with 16 bases left in between. This CDR3 has 15 residues. Germline CDR1 is KGHDR and CDR2 is SFDVKD. Overall study results and limits: A significant difference in CD8+ Simpson's diversity between patients and controls was not found. Found in both controls and patients were twenty-nine CD8+ CDR3 sequences.

This clonotype appeared once. Its antigen is not known. TCR beta VDJ and CDR3 were profiled, and genomic DNA was the template. TCRdb recomputed calls from the reads with MiXCR, one row per CDR3 protein. The sample has around 200,000 distinct CDR3 sequences, around 47% seen once. Patients picked for sequencing had shown CD8+CD57+ cell expansion detected by flow cytometry. Prior therapy had not been administered to any patient at the time of blood sampling. The material sequenced was sorted CD4+, CD8+, or CD8+CD57+ T cells (not recorded which) from PBMCs. The receptor was derived from a human donor with aplastic anemia. The rearrangement links TRBV24-1 to TRBJ1-2; no clear D gene. CDR3 coding DNA: TGTGCCACCAGTGACCCACAGAAGTTTGATTATGGCTACACCTTC. The encoded protein is CATSDPQKFDYGYTF.